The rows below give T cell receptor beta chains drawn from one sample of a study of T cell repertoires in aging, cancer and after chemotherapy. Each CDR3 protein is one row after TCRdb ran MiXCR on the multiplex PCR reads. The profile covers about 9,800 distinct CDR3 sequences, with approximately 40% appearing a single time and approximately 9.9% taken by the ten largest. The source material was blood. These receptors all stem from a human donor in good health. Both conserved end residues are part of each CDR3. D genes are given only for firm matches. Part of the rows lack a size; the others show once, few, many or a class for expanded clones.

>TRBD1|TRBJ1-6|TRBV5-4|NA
TGTGCCAGCAGCTTGGCGGACAGGCTTAATTCACCCCTCCACTTT
CASSLADRLNSPLHF
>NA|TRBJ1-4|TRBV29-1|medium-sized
TGCAGCGTTTGGGGGCAGGTGGATGAAAAACTGTTTTTT
CSVWGQVDEKLFF
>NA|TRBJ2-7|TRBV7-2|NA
TGTGCCAGCAGCTTAGAACAGAGCTACGAGCAGTACTTC
CASSLEQSYEQYF
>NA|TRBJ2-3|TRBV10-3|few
TGTGCCATCAGTGTCCGTCAGGGGCTCACAGATACGCAGTATTTT
CAISVRQGLTDTQYF
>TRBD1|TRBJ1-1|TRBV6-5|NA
TGTGCCAGCAGTTCCCGGGACAGCATTTTTGAAGCTTTCTTT
CASSSRDSIFEAFF
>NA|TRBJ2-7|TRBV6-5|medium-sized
TGTGCCAGCAGTACCAGGGACGAGCAGTACTTC
CASSTRDEQYF
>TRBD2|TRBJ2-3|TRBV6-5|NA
TGTGCCAGCAGTGAAAGGACTAGCCCCACAGATACGCAGTATTTT
CASSERTSPTDTQYF
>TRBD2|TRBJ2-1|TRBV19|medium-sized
TGTGCCAGTAGTATACTAGCGGGAACAAGGAATGAGCAGTTCTTC
CASSILAGTRNEQFF
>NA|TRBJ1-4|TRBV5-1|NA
TGCGCCAGCAGCTCACCTAGGACCCAATGGGAAAAACTGTTTTTT
CASSSPRTQWEKLFF
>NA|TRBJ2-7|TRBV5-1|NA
TGCGCCAGCAGCTTGGCCGACGGGCTGGGGGAGCAGTACTTC
CASSLADGLGEQYF
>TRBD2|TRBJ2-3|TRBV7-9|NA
TGTGCCAGCAGCTCCCCCAGCGGGGTCACAGATACGCAGTATTTT
CASSSPSGVTDTQYF
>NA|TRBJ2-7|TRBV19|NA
TGTGCCAGTAGTATCTCCCGGACTCACTACGAGCAGTACTTC
CASSISRTHYEQYF
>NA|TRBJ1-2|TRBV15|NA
TGTGCCACCAGCAGAGACAGACAATCATATGGCTACACCTTC
CATSRDRQSYGYTF
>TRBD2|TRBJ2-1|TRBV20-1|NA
TGCAGTGCTACGCCCGGGACTAGCGATTACAATGAGCAGTTCTTC
CSATPGTSDYNEQFF
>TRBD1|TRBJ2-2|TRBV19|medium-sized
TGTGCCAGTAGTCCGACAGGGGGCTTCGTGGAGCTGTTTTTT
CASSPTGGFVELFF
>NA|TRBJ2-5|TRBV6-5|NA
TGTGCCAGCTGCCCGGCAGGCGAGGAGACCCAGTACTTC
CASCPAGEETQYF
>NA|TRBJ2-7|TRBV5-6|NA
TGTGCCAGCAGCCAATGGGGTTGGATTGTCGACTCCGAGCAGTACTTC
CASSQWGWIVDSEQYF
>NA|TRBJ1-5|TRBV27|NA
TGTGCCAGCAGTTTATCAGGGGTTAGCAATCAGCCCCAGCATTTT
CASSLSGVSNQPQHF
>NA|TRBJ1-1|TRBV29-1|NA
TGCAGCGTTGCCCGGGACACCAACACTGAAGCTTTCTTT
CSVARDTNTEAFF
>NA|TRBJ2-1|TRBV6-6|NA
TGTGCCAGCAGGACTACCGACAATGAGCAGTTCTTC
CASRTTDNEQFF
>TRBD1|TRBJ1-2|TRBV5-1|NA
TGCGCCAGCAGCTTGGGAGGGGGCCTCTATGGCTACACCTTC
CASSLGGGLYGYTF
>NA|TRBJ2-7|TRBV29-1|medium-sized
TGCAGCGCCCGGGCGGTAGCGGCCTCCTACGAGCAGTACTTC
CSARAVAASYEQYF
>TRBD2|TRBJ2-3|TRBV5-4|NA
TGTGCCAGCAACCCCGGGACTACTAAAACAGATACGCAGTATTTT
CASNPGTTKTDTQYF
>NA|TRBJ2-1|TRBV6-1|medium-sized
TGTGCCAGCAGGGCGGGACTGAGCTCCTACAATGAGCAGTTCTTC
CASRAGLSSYNEQFF
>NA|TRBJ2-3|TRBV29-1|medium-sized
TGCAGCGTTGAGGTTCGAACAGATACGCAGTATTTT
CSVEVRTDTQYF
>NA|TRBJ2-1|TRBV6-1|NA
TGTGCCAGCAGTGAGGGGGTCCACAATGAGCAGTTCTTC
CASSEGVHNEQFF
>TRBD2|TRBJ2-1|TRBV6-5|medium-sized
TGTGCCAGCAGTCCCCGGGGGGGACCATACAATGAGCAGTTCTTC
CASSPRGGPYNEQFF
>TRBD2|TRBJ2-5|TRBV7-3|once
TGTGCCAGCAGCTCAGCTAGCGGGACCCGGGAGACCCAGTACTTC
CASSSASGTRETQYF
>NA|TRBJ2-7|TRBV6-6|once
TGTGCCAGCAGTTACGAGAGTTCCTACGAGCAGTACTTC
CASSYESSYEQYF